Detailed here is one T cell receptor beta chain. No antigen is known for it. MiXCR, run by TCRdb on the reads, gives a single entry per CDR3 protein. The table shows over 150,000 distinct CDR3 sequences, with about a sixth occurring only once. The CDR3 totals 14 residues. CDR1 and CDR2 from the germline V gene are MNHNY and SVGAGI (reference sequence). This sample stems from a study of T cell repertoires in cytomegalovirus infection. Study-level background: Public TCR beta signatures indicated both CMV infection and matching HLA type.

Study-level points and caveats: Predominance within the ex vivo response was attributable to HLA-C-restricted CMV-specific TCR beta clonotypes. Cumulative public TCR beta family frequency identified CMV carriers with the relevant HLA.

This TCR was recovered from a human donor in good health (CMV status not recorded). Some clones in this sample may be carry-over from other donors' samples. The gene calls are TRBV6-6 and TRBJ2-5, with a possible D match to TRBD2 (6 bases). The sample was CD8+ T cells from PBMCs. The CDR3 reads CATGAGGGQETQYF. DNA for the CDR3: TGTGCAACCGGGGCCGGGGGAGGCCAAGAGACCCAGTACTTC.